Below are 7 T cell receptor beta chains sequenced from a single sample in a study of shared clonotypes between healthy human individuals. Here immunoSEQ multiplex PCR was the method, and the copy in TCRdb shows in-frame clones only, minus some. The sample shows about 1.4 million clones, over 95% of them seen only once. Material: naive CD4+ T cells sorted from blood. As to subset: CD45RA+ positively selected. Receptor source: a man aged 30 to 39 in good health.

The rearrangement uses TRBV19 and TRBJ2-7; D is unresolved. There are 14 residues in the CDR3. The V gene's germline CDR1 is LNHDA and CDR2 SQIVND (reference sequence). Trimming removed 9 bases from V and 0 bases from J, with 15 bases in between. The CDR3 sequence: CASSPARFSYEQYF. CDR3 coding DNA: TGTGCCAGCTCACCGGCACGGTTCTCCTACGAGCAGTACTTC.

The gene calls are TRBV6-5 and TRBJ2-3; no clear D gene. The V and J ends lost 1 base and 0 bases respectively, with 11 bases between them. This CDR3 comprises 16 residues. Per the germline V gene, CDR1 is MNHEY and CDR2 is SVGAGI. CDR3 loop: CASSYLGSTSTDTQYF. CDR3 coding DNA: TGTGCCAGCAGTTACTTGGGCAGCACTAGCACAGATACGCAGTATTTT.

The J gene is TRBJ2-2, the V gene TRBV7-9, with 10 bases aligning to TRBD2. V shed 5 bases and J 5 bases; nucleotides not matched to a gene: 8. CDR3 length: 16 amino acids. Germline V gene data show CDR1 as SEHNR and CDR2 as FQNEAQ (reference sequence). In DNA form, the CDR3 reads TGTGCCAGCAGCCCGTGGACTAGCGGCCGTACCGGGGAGCTGTTTTTT. Translation: CASSPWTSGRTGELFF.

The chain combines TRBV19 with TRBJ2-1, with 8 bases fitting TRBD2. CDR3 length: 18 residues. V shed 3 bases, J shed 6 bases, and the junction held 16 bases outside the gene matches. The germline V gene encodes CDR1 LNHDA and CDR2 SQIVND (reference sequence). Written as DNA, the CDR3 is TGTGCCAGTAGTATTCCCCACTGGGGGAGCGGGAGCGTCAATGAGCAGTTCTTC. This sequence encodes CASSIPHWGSGSVNEQFF. Looking up the rest from reference TRBV19 and TRBJ2-1 gives the full variable domain: DGGITQSPKYLFRKEGQNVTLSCEQNLNHDAMYWYRQDPGQGLRLIYYSQIVNDFQKGDIAEGYSVSREKKESFPLTVTSAQKNPTAFYLCASSIPHWGSGSVNEQFFGPGTRLTVL.

The chain employs TRBV7-2 and TRBJ2-7, with D possibly TRBD2 on 6 matching bases. V lost 5 bases and J lost 2, with 13 bases in between. CDR1 is SGHTA, CDR2 FQGNSA, per germline. The CDR3 is 14 amino acids. The CDR3, as DNA: TGTGCCAGCAGCGCTTCTTTAGCGGCCTACGAGCAGTACTTC. This sequence encodes CASSASLAAYEQYF.

The gene calls are TRBV30 and TRBJ2-5; TRBD1 or TRBD2 may be the D gene (6 bases each). V was shortened by 0 bases and J by 2 bases, with 25 bases between the two germline ends. CDR1 is GTSNPN and CDR2 is SVGIG in the germline V gene (reference sequence). This CDR3 comprises 19 residues. CDR3 sequence reads: CAWSVRLGRTGGLQETQYF. DNA for the CDR3: TGTGCCTGGAGTGTACGGCTAGGGAGGACCGGGGGCCTACAAGAGACCCAGTACTTC.

The CDR3 region has the DNA TGTGCCAGCAGTGGACAGAGAGGGAACACCATATATTTT. Amino acids: CASSGQRGNTIYF. This chain joins TRBV2 and TRBJ1-3, with D possibly matching TRBD1 (5 bases). Trimming removed 4 bases from V and 7 bases from J, with 11 bases in between. Germline CDR1 reads SNHLY; CDR2 reads FYNNEI. This CDR3 contains 13 residues.